These 8 T cell receptor beta chains originate from one sample sequenced in a study of T cells in Graves' hyperthyroidism and ophthalmopathy. TCR beta CDR3 sequences were amplified from RNA transcripts. First-round RT-PCR targeting the TCR CDR3 was performed with the HTBI primer set. TCRdb recomputed calls from the multiplex PCR reads with MiXCR, one row per CDR3 protein. The table has under 300,000 distinct CDR3 sequences, roughly 15% seen once. Sequences were obtained from blood. Source of these receptors: a woman between 40 and 50 years old with Graves' hyperthyroidism that later progressed to Graves' ophthalmopathy.

This clonotype was counted many times. This chain connects TRBV28 to TRBJ2-1; possible D gene TRBD2, 5 bases. This CDR3 region has 13 residues. Trimming cost V 6 bases and J 4 bases, with 10 bases left between them. Germline loops: CDR1 MDHEN, CDR2 SYDVKM. This chain's CDR3 is CASSRGGYNEQFF. The CDR3 DNA reads as TGTGCCAGCAGCCGTGGAGGATACAATGAGCAGTTCTTC.

This clonotype has a count of ten or more. The rearrangement joins TRBV12-3 or TRBV12-4 to TRBJ1-1; possible D gene TRBD1, 5 bases. The CDR3 is made up of 15 amino acids. V shed 3 bases and J shed 0 bases, with 11 bases lying between them. The CDR3 loop reads CASSLDTTMNTEAFF. As DNA, the CDR3 is TGTGCCAGCAGTTTGGACACAACAATGAACACTGAAGCTTTCTTT.

This clonotype was picked up many times. CDR3 amino acids: CASSYGSGRGSGGDTQYF. The CDR3 DNA is TGTGCCAGCAGTTACGGGTCAGGGCGGGGTTCAGGTGGAGATACGCAGTATTTT. The V gene is TRBV6-5, the J gene TRBJ2-3; maybe TRBD2 (6 bases). Trimming pared 2 bases from V and 5 bases from J, leaving 23 bases between. Germline lookup yields CDR1 MNHEY and CDR2 SVGAGI. The CDR3 contains 18 residues.

This clonotype was counted at least ten times. The V and J genes are TRBV6-1 and TRBJ2-5, with D uncertain. The CDR3 is 11 residues long. V shed 5 bases and J shed 5 bases, with 6 bases lying between them. Germline CDR1 is MNHNS and CDR2 is SASEGT. The CDR3 DNA is TGTGCCAGCAGTTTTGAGGAGACCCAGTACTTC. It codes for CASSFEETQYF.

In its sample, this clonotype was seen many times. CDR3 DNA: TGCAGTGCTAGAGATGGGAGTTACGAGCAGTACTTC. This sequence encodes CSARDGSYEQYF. The chain carries TRBV20-1 and TRBJ2-7; D might be TRBD2 (5 bases). CDR3 length: 12 residues. Germline lookup yields CDR1 DFQATT and CDR2 SNEGSKA (reference sequence). Between the trimmed V and J ends, which lost 0 bases and 4 bases, there was a span of 7 bases.

This chain connects TRBV12-3 or TRBV12-4 to TRBJ2-1; D ambiguous. V was shortened by 6 bases and J by 0 bases, with 18 bases between the two germline ends. The length of the CDR3 is 17 residues. The CDR3 sequence: CASRALGRTSSYNEQFF. The CDR3 nucleotides read TGTGCCAGCAGGGCCCTTGGGCGGACCAGCTCCTACAATGAGCAGTTCTTC.

This clonotype was detected ten times or more. The chain carries TRBV5-5 and TRBJ2-7, with 9 bases fitting TRBD2. The CDR3 spans 15 residues. Germline CDR1 is SGHKS and CDR2 is YYEKEE (reference sequence). Trimming cost V 4 bases and J 4 bases; bases outside gene matches: 9. CDR3 in amino acids: CASSQRLAEPYEQYF. The CDR3, as DNA: TGTGCCAGCAGCCAAAGACTAGCGGAACCTTACGAGCAGTACTTC.

This clonotype was seen many times. The V and J genes are TRBV27 and TRBJ2-3, with a possible D match to TRBD2 (5 bases). Germline-derived CDR1 and CDR2 are MNHEY and SMNVEV (reference sequence). The V end lost 3 bases, the J end lost 2 bases, and 12 bases lay between the germline ends. The CDR3 runs to 15 residues. In DNA, the CDR3 is TGTGCCAGCAGTTTTCTGCCGGGATCCACAGATACGCAGTATTTT. Translated: CASSFLPGSTDTQYF.